A selection of T cell receptor beta chains follows, all from one sample in a study of blood T cell repertoires in COVID-19. Measured with immunoSEQ multiplex PCR; TCRdb has only the in-frame clones, and not every one. In the table there are 95,000 to 150,000 clones, around 88% of which are singletons. Source material: peripheral blood. The receptor set was obtained from a woman between 45 and 65 years old with active or convalescent COVID-19. CDR3s include the opening cysteine and the closing phenylalanine or tryptophan. D genes are given only for firm matches. Rows may omit the clone size; those that give it use once, few, many or a size class.

size,J,D,V,DNA,CDR3
-,TRBJ1-3,TRBD1,TRBV19,TGTGCCAGTACTCCGAGACAGGGGGCTGGTGGAAACACCATATATTTT,CASTPRQGAGGNTIYF
-,TRBJ2-1,-,TRBV7-6,TGTGCCAGCACCCTAGGGGGACGCACTCCTGATGAGCAGTTCTTC,CASTLGGRTPDEQFF
once,TRBJ2-4,-,TRBV4-3,TGCGCCAGCAGCCAAGACAGGCCCCTCAGGGACATACTACTGACCAAAAACATTCAGTACTTC,CASSQDRPLRDILLTKNIQYF
-,TRBJ1-5,-,TRBV27,TGTGCCAGCAGTTTTGGGGGGGAAGATCAGCCCCAGCATTTT,CASSFGGEDQPQHF
-,TRBJ2-1,TRBD2,TRBV19,TGTGCCAGTAAAGAGGGAGGGTCCTACAATGAGCAGTTCTTC,CASKEGGSYNEQFF
-,TRBJ2-1,TRBD2,TRBV27,TGTGCCAGCAGTCCTGGACTAGCGGGAGGGGCCTACAATGAGCAGTTCTTC,CASSPGLAGGAYNEQFF
-,TRBJ1-2,-,TRBV7-9,TGTGCCAGCAGCGGGGGCCTCAACTATGGCTACACCTTC,CASSGGLNYGYTF
-,TRBJ2-1,TRBD2,TRBV5-6,TGTGCCAGCAGCTTGGCGCGGCTAGCGGTACACTACAATGAGCAGTTCTTC,CASSLARLAVHYNEQFF
-,TRBJ2-2,-,TRBV9,TGTGCCAGCAGCGTAGGGCAAACCGGGGAGCTGTTTTTT,CASSVGQTGELFF
-,TRBJ1-2,-,TRBV5-6,TGTGCCAGCAGCTTGCCAGGGAACTATGGCTACACCTTC,CASSLPGNYGYTF